This entry lists 28 T cell receptor beta chains sequenced from one sample in a study of blood T cell repertoires in COVID-19. Some clones are missing from TCRdb's copy, which holds only in-frame ones; the method was immunoSEQ multiplex PCR. The repertoire has about 240,000 clones, approximately 90% of them found once; the top ten carry about 0.99%. Sequencing input: peripheral blood. These receptors came from a woman between 40 and 50 years old who had recovered from COVID-19.

This sequence joins TRBV6-6 and TRBJ2-4; 10 bases map to TRBD2. Germline trimming cut 2 bases from V and 10 bases from J; bases unmatched to any gene: 11. From germline, CDR1 is MNHNY and CDR2 SVGAGI (reference sequence). The CDR3 loop spans 16 amino acids. The CDR3 is CASSYPLAGALGIQYF. The CDR3 bases are TGTGCCAGCAGTTACCCTCTAGCGGGAGCCTTAGGGATTCAGTACTTC.

The J gene is TRBJ1-2, the V gene TRBV9; 9 positions agree with TRBD1. This CDR3 contains 15 residues. The V segment lost 3 bases and the J segment 4 bases; nucleotides outside the gene matches: 7. The germline gives CDR1 SGDLS, CDR2 YYNGEE. Here the CDR3 reads CASSEGTGYSYGYTF. CDR3 DNA: TGTGCCAGCAGCGAGGGGACAGGGTACTCCTATGGCTACACCTTC.

The gene calls are TRBV5-1 and TRBJ2-5; TRBD2 might be the D (5 bases). Germline loops: CDR1 SGHRS, CDR2 YFSETQ. The CDR3 length is 15 residues. V lost 0 bases to trimming and J lost 4 bases, with 13 bases between them. The CDR3 DNA reads TGCGCCAGCAGCTTGGGACGGATGGGGAGAGAGACCCAGTACTTC. Translated: CASSLGRMGRETQYF.

The V and J genes are TRBV30 and TRBJ1-5; D is possibly TRBD1 (6 bases). Germline CDR1 is GTSNPN and CDR2 is SVGIG (reference sequence). Trimming took off 0 bases at V and 5 bases at J, with 20 bases between the two ends. The CDR3 runs to 17 residues. The CDR3 region is CAWSVGGANRAHQPQHF. Written as DNA, the CDR3 is TGTGCCTGGAGTGTGGGCGGTGCCAACAGGGCTCATCAGCCCCAGCATTTT.

This chain connects TRBV24-1 to TRBJ2-2; D is perhaps TRBD1 (6 bases). CDR3 length: 15 residues. Germline V gene data show CDR1 as KGHDR and CDR2 as SFDVKD. V dropped 7 bases and J dropped 0 bases, with 11 bases sitting between them. The CDR3, as DNA: TGTGCCACCAGAAACGGGACACCGAACACCGGGGAGCTGTTTTTT. Translated, it gives CATRNGTPNTGELFF.

The V and J genes are TRBV5-1 and TRBJ2-2; D is possibly TRBD1 (6 bases). The CDR3 loop spans 15 amino acids. V was cut by 4 bases and J by 7 bases, with 17 bases left in between. Per the germline V gene, CDR1 is SGHRS and CDR2 is YFSETQ. As DNA, the CDR3 is TGCGCCAGCAGCCCGACCCCCCGAGGGGGCGGGGAGCTGTTTTTT. Protein: CASSPTPRGGGELFF.

This sequence joins TRBV18 and TRBJ2-3, with 10 bases fitting TRBD2. The CDR3 is 15 amino acids. The germline V gene encodes CDR1 KGHSH and CDR2 LQKENI. Unmatched junction bases numbered 5, after V lost 0 bases and J lost 8 bases. The CDR3 sequence: CASSPPVLAGLTQYF. CDR3 sequence (DNA): TGTGCCAGCTCACCACCAGTACTAGCGGGACTTACGCAGTATTTT.

V usage is TRBV29-1 and J usage is TRBJ2-5; D perhaps matches TRBD1 (6 bases). Trimming stripped 6 bases from V and 5 bases from J, with 16 bases between. This CDR3 comprises 13 residues. Looked up from germline, CDR1 is SQVTM and CDR2 is ANQGSEA. The CDR3 reads CSVNDRSWETQYF. In DNA form, the CDR3 reads TGCAGCGTGAATGACAGGTCCTGGGAGACCCAGTACTTC.

The chain employs TRBV5-1 and TRBJ1-2; the D gene is possibly TRBD1 (5 bases). Trimming pared 5 bases from V and 4 bases from J, leaving 12 bases between. Germline CDR1 is SGHRS and CDR2 is YFSETQ. The CDR3 is 13 residues long. CDR3 coding DNA: TGCGCCAGCAGGCAGGGTCTGTTCTATGGCTACACCTTC. Protein product: CASRQGLFYGYTF.

The rearrangement links TRBV6-5 to TRBJ2-7; no clear D gene. Germline V gene data show CDR1 as MNHEY and CDR2 as SVGAGI. The CDR3 sequence is 13 residues long. V was trimmed by 2 bases and J by 4 bases, leaving 9 bases between them. CDR3 protein: CASSYAPSYEQYF. The CDR3 region has the DNA TGTGCCAGCAGTTACGCTCCCAGTTACGAGCAGTACTTC.

The chain carries TRBV7-2 and TRBJ2-3, with 9 positions matching TRBD2. The length of the CDR3 is 15 residues. Germline CDR1 SGHTA, CDR2 FQGNSA. V lost 4 bases and J lost 3; bases outside the gene matches: 5. The CDR3 region has the DNA TGTGCCAGCAGCTCTAGCGGGATGGGGACAGATACGCAGTATTTT. This translates into CASSSSGMGTDTQYF.

V usage is TRBV4-1 and J usage is TRBJ2-3; D not certain. CDR1 and CDR2 from the germline V gene are MGHRA and YSYEKL. The V end was cut by 4 bases, the J end by 2 bases, with 16 bases between. The CDR3 has 16 residues. CDR3 residues: CASSLHPRLPTDTQYF. The CDR3 DNA follows: TGCGCCAGCAGCCTCCATCCTAGGTTACCCACAGATACGCAGTATTTT.

The genes are TRBV2 and TRBJ2-7, with 10 positions matching TRBD2. Germline trimming cut 7 bases from V and 10 bases from J; bases unmatched to any gene: 10. The CDR3 extends over 13 amino acids. Germline CDR1 reads SNHLY; CDR2 reads FYNNEI. The CDR3 DNA follows: TGTGCCAGCAAGGGGCTAGCGGGAGTGGACCAGTACGTC. This codes for CASKGLAGVDQYV.

This chain uses TRBV18 with TRBJ2-5; 7 bases agree with TRBD2. There are 15 residues in the CDR3. Germline CDR1 is KGHSH and CDR2 is LQKENI. After removal of 3 bases from V and 4 bases from J, the junction contained 8 bases not matched to a gene. In DNA form, the CDR3 reads TGTGCCAGCTCACCGCAAGCGGGGCACCGAGAGACCCAGTACTTC. Protein sequence: CASSPQAGHRETQYF.

The chain uses TRBV18 and TRBJ2-6, with TRBD1 matching 9 bases. Trimming removed 5 bases from V and 2 bases from J; junction bases left unmatched: 4. In germline, CDR1 is KGHSH, CDR2 LQKENI. This CDR3 contains 16 residues. CDR3 DNA sequence: TGTGCCAGCTCAACCGGACAGGGGCCTGGGGCCAACGTCCTGACTTTC. This encodes CASSTGQGPGANVLTF.

The chain couples TRBV9 to TRBJ2-7; D may be TRBD2 (5 bases). The germline CDR1 and CDR2 sequences are SGDLS and YYNGEE. Trimming cost V 0 bases and J 4 bases, with 11 bases left between them. The CDR3 contains 14 residues. The CDR3 loop reads CASSVGPSSYEQYF. The CDR3 nucleotides are TGTGCCAGCAGCGTAGGGCCTAGCAGTTACGAGCAGTACTTC.

This chain links TRBV28 with TRBJ1-2; 7 bases fit TRBD1. Germline CDR1 reads MDHEN; CDR2 reads SYDVKM. J lost 2 bases, V lost 4 bases, and 1 base had no gene match. This CDR3 is built from 13 residues. Here the CDR3 reads CASSSGQNYGYTF. The CDR3 DNA reads TGTGCCAGCAGTTCGGGACAGAACTATGGCTACACCTTC.

The V call is TRBV5-1, the J call TRBJ1-1; 12 bases map to TRBD1. The CDR3 covers 18 residues. V dropped 4 bases and J dropped 4; count of bases not matched to a gene: 14. CDR1 is SGHRS and CDR2 is YFSETQ in the germline V gene. In nucleotides, the CDR3 is TGCGCCAGCAGCCCCCCGGGACAGGGGGCTTGGTTGGGCACTGAAGCTTTCTTT. Its translation: CASSPPGQGAWLGTEAFF.

CDR3 residues: CSARGPGGQPQHF. The CDR3 DNA is TGCAGCGCCCGGGGTCCCGGCGGTCAGCCCCAGCATTTT. The chain joins TRBV29-1 to TRBJ1-5, with D uncertain. V was trimmed by 7 bases and J by 6 bases, leaving 16 bases between them. Per germline, CDR1 SQVTM and CDR2 ANQGSEA. The CDR3 has 13 amino acids.

The rearrangement uses TRBV19 and TRBJ2-2, with 10 bases aligning to TRBD2. The CDR3 spans 15 residues. Germline V gene data show CDR1 as LNHDA and CDR2 as SQIVND (reference sequence). V lost 7 bases to trimming and J lost 6 bases; unmatched junction nucleotides: 8. As DNA, the CDR3 is TGTGCCAGTACCCCCACCGGGACTAGCGCCGGGGAGCTGTTTTTT. Protein product: CASTPTGTSAGELFF.

V usage is TRBV6-2 or TRBV6-3 and J usage is TRBJ2-5, with 13 bases fitting TRBD2. The CDR3 has 18 residues. Germline V gene data show CDR1 as MNHEY and CDR2 as SVGEGT. Losses at the gene ends were 2 bases for V and 0 bases for J; bases not matched to a gene: 6. The CDR3 loop is CASSYDQLAGGDQETQYF. The CDR3 DNA is TGTGCCAGCAGTTACGACCAACTAGCGGGAGGGGACCAAGAGACCCAGTACTTC.

The chain joins TRBV24-1 to TRBJ1-2; D perhaps matches TRBD1 (5 bases). This CDR3 has 12 amino acids. The germline V gene encodes CDR1 KGHDR and CDR2 SFDVKD. V dropped 6 bases and J dropped 2 bases, with 6 bases sitting between them. Written as DNA, the CDR3 is TGTGCCACCAGTCCAGGGAACTATGGCTACACCTTC. This sequence encodes CATSPGNYGYTF.

This CDR3 reads CASGGSGIPYEQYF. In DNA, the CDR3 is TGCGCCAGCGGGGGTAGCGGGATACCCTACGAGCAGTACTTC. The chain recombines TRBV5-1 with TRBJ2-7, with 8 positions matching TRBD2. In germline, CDR1 is SGHRS, CDR2 YFSETQ. V trimming: 7 bases; J trimming: 2 bases; junction bases outside the gene matches: 8. CDR3 length equals 14 residues.

The chain is built from TRBV18 and TRBJ2-7; unclear D gene. The length of the CDR3 is 16 residues. Germline assignment: CDR1 KGHSH and CDR2 LQKENI. V dropped 6 bases and J dropped 0 bases, with 18 bases sitting between them. This chain's CDR3 is CASSEQSPLGSYEQYF. The CDR3, as DNA: TGTGCCAGCTCGGAACAGTCACCACTCGGCTCCTACGAGCAGTACTTC.

The V call is TRBV6-1, the J call TRBJ1-4; 8 positions match TRBD1. From germline, CDR1 is MNHNS and CDR2 SASEGT. With 0 bases clipped from V and 10 bases from J, the junction kept 10 bases outside the gene matches. The CDR3 spans 16 residues. The CDR3 is CASSEAPRPGGGKLFF. The CDR3 nucleotides read TGTGCCAGCAGTGAAGCCCCCCGGCCAGGGGGCGGAAAACTGTTTTTT.

The chain links TRBV28 to TRBJ1-2; 9 nucleotides align to TRBD1. V dropped 8 bases and J dropped 4; count of bases not matched to a gene: 8. The germline V gene encodes CDR1 MDHEN and CDR2 SYDVKM. This CDR3 comprises 14 residues. CDR3 nucleotide sequence: TGTGCCAGCGGAACAGGGGGCGAAATCTATGGCTACACCTTC. As protein: CASGTGGEIYGYTF.

This clone has just one count. The rearrangement uses TRBV30 and TRBJ1-3; D may be TRBD1 (5 bases). The length of the CDR3 is 13 residues. Germline CDR1 is GTSNPN and CDR2 is SVGIG (reference sequence). V lost 8 bases to trimming and J lost 0 bases, with 11 bases between them. This chain's CDR3 is CAGRQISGNTIYF. CDR3 DNA: TGTGCCGGGCGACAGATCTCTGGAAACACCATATATTTT.

The genes are TRBV7-2 and TRBJ2-2; TRBD1 aligns across 8 bases. V shed 1 base and J 5 bases; nucleotides not matched to a gene: 9. Germline CDR1 and CDR2: SGHTA and FQGNSA. The CDR3 runs 17 residues. The CDR3 region is CASSLGDRQGRTGELFF. DNA for the CDR3: TGTGCCAGCAGCTTAGGGGATCGACAGGGGAGAACCGGGGAGCTGTTTTTT.